This is a list of T cell receptor beta chains from one sample in a study of T cell repertoires in cytomegalovirus infection. TCRdb passed the reads through MiXCR, listing each CDR3 protein once. The sample yields 640,000 or so distinct CDR3 sequences, 33% seen once. No antigens are known for them. The sample consisted of cultured PBMCs, taken from culture after CMV antigen stimulation. Receptors were obtained from a human donor in good health (CMV status not recorded). Some clones in this sample may be carry-over from other donors' samples. Both conserved end residues are part of each CDR3. A D gene is named only where the DNA matches it firmly. Where a row states a size, it is once, few, many or the class of an expanded clone; other rows omit it.

TRBJ2-7 TRBD2 TRBV12-3/TRBV12-4 few TGTGCCAGCAGCTGGGGACTAGCGGGAAACTACGAGCAGTACTTC CASSWGLAGNYEQYF
TRBJ2-3 TRBD2 TRBV12-3/TRBV12-4 many TGTGCCAGCAGTTCGGGACTAGCGGGAGTCATAGTAACGCAGTATTTT CASSSGLAGVIVTQYF
TRBJ1-1 - TRBV2 few TGTGCCAGCGGCGGACAGAAAGCTTTCTTT CASGGQKAFF
TRBJ1-2 - TRBV6-1 - TGTGCCAGCAGTGAAGTAAGGGGAGACCTAAGACTTAACTATGGCTACACCTTC CASSEVRGDLRLNYGYTF
TRBJ2-7 - TRBV7-9 few TGTGCCAGCAGCTTGGAGGGGGGCCTCTACGAGCAGTACTTC CASSLEGGLYEQYF
TRBJ1-5 - TRBV5-4 - TGTGCCAGCAGCAGGGATGCAGGAGGCAATCAGCCCCAGCATTTT CASSRDAGGNQPQHF
TRBJ2-7 TRBD1 TRBV6-1 few TGTGCCAGCAATCAGGGGGATGTCTACGAGCAGTACTTC CASNQGDVYEQYF
TRBJ2-2 - TRBV24-1 - TGTGCCACCAGTGATTTGGGGGGAAGGGACACCGGGGAGCTGTTTTTT CATSDLGGRDTGELFF
TRBJ2-4 TRBD1 TRBV20-1 - TGCAGTGCTGTCGGACAGGGGAGGGACATTCAGTACTTC CSAVGQGRDIQYF
TRBJ1-2 - TRBV6-2/TRBV6-3 - TGTGCCAGCAGTTACGTGAGGAGGAACTATGGCTACACCTTC CASSYVRRNYGYTF
TRBJ2-2 - TRBV2 few TGTGCCAGCAGTGAGCCCCGGGTCCGGGGCGGGGAGCTGTTTTTT CASSEPRVRGGELFF
TRBJ1-1 - TRBV5-5 - TGTGCCAGCAGCCGGCGGGACACCGCCGTGGGCACTGAAGCTTTCTTT CASSRRDTAVGTEAFF
TRBJ1-5 - TRBV20-1 once TGCAGTGCATGTCCCGCCGGCTATAGCAATCAGCCCCAGCATTTT CSACPAGYSNQPQHF
TRBJ2-3 - TRBV11-2 few TGTGCCAGCGGCCCCGGGCCTCGCACAGATACGCAGTATTTT CASGPGPRTDTQYF
TRBJ2-2 TRBD1 TRBV5-1 - TGCGCCAGCAGCTCGGGGACAGGTAGTACGAACACCGGGGAGCTGTTTTTT CASSSGTGSTNTGELFF
TRBJ1-5 - TRBV6-5 - TGTGCCAGCAGACCCGTGAACCGCAATCAGCCCCAGCATTTT CASRPVNRNQPQHF
TRBJ1-5 - TRBV6-6 few TGTGCCAGCGGCGGACGGCTATCCCAGCATTTT CASGGRLSQHF
TRBJ1-2 - TRBV7-7 - TGTGCCAGCAGCTTAGATTCAGGCGAGAACTATGGCTACACCTTC CASSLDSGENYGYTF
TRBJ2-6 - TRBV27 - TGTGCCAGCACCGGGACAAGTGGGGCCAACGTCCTGACTTTC CASTGTSGANVLTF
TRBJ2-7 TRBD2 TRBV7-4 - TGTGCCAGCAGCTTAGTTCGACCGGCTAGCGGGAGAACATTCGAGCAGTACTTC CASSLVRPASGRTFEQYF
TRBJ2-3 TRBD2 TRBV7-2 many TGTGCCAGCAGCTTAGCGGGGGGGAACACAGATACGCAGTATTTT CASSLAGGNTDTQYF
TRBJ1-1 - TRBV6-6 once TGTGCCAGCAGTTACCCCCAGAATGAAGCTTTCTTT CASSYPQNEAFF
TRBJ1-2 - TRBV12-3/TRBV12-4 - TGTGCCAGCACCTTGAAGTCGGGTCCTAACTATGGCTACACCTTC CASTLKSGPNYGYTF
TRBJ1-1 TRBD1 TRBV5-1 - TGCGCCAGCAGTTTAGACGGGACAGGGTCAACTGAAGCTTTCTTT CASSLDGTGSTEAFF
TRBJ2-7 - TRBV7-9 - TGTGCCAGCAGCCCTCCGACAGGTGCCGGGGACTACGAGCAGTACTTC CASSPPTGAGDYEQYF
TRBJ2-5 - TRBV7-6 many TGTGCCAGCAGCTACTTAGGGGTTCTGGAAGCCCAGTACTTC CASSYLGVLEAQYF
TRBJ2-1 TRBD2 TRBV10-2 once TGCGCCAGCGAACGTAGCGGGGGTTACAATGAGCAGTTCTTC CASERSGGYNEQFF
TRBJ2-3 TRBD2 TRBV5-1 few TGCGCCAGCAGTGAGTCGGGAGGGATATCAGATACGCAGTATTTT CASSESGGISDTQYF
TRBJ2-5 - TRBV20-1 - TGCAGTGCTAGAGAGGCGACGGGGGAAGGAGAGACCCAGTACTTC CSAREATGEGETQYF
TRBJ1-6 - TRBV6-5 - TGTGCCAGCATGACAGGAAAATATAATTCACCCCTCCACTTT CASMTGKYNSPLHF
TRBJ1-1 - TRBV11-2 few TGTGCCAGCAGAGGTGGCGTACACTCCTCTGGCACTGAAGCTTTCTTT CASRGGVHSSGTEAFF
TRBJ2-2 - TRBV5-4 - TGTGCCAGCACCCCAGCCCTGGGACAAGTGAACACCGGGGAGCTGTTTTTT CASTPALGQVNTGELFF
TRBJ2-5 TRBD2 TRBV7-6 - TGTGCAGGGAGACTAGCGGGTTCCGAGACCCAGTACTTC CAGRLAGSETQYF
TRBJ2-7 TRBD1 TRBV12-5 few TGTGCAACCCAAACAGGGGGCATGTACGAGCAGTACTTC CATQTGGMYEQYF
TRBJ2-5 TRBD2 TRBV28 few TGTGCCAGCAGTTCCCCGGGGGGGGGCGCCGACGCGACCCAGTACTTC CASSSPGGGADATQYF
TRBJ2-1 - TRBV27 few TGTGCCAGCAGTCCCGCCCGGTGGAGCTCCTACAATGAGCAGTTCTTC CASSPARWSSYNEQFF
TRBJ1-2 - TRBV7-2 - TGTGCCAGCAGCCCGGGGGCTAGCTATGGCTACACCTTC CASSPGASYGYTF
TRBJ2-7 - TRBV27 many TGTGCCAGCAGCCCCTCCCCCGGAGGGGTCGAGCAGTACTTC CASSPSPGGVEQYF
TRBJ1-5 TRBD1 TRBV12-3/TRBV12-4 many TGTGCCAGCAGTTTATTTGGGGGAGGGACAGGGGGCAATCAGCCCCAGCATTTT CASSLFGGGTGGNQPQHF
TRBJ2-1 TRBD2 TRBV5-1 - TGCGCCAGCAGCTGGGACTCTAGCGGGAGTTTGAATGAGCAGTTCTTC CASSWDSSGSLNEQFF
TRBJ2-5 - TRBV20-1 few TGCAGTGTAGGACTGTTCCAAGAGACCCAGTACTTC CSVGLFQETQYF
TRBJ1-5 - TRBV20-1 - TGCAGTGCTAGGGGCCCGGGCAGGGGAATTGATCAGCCCCAGCATTTT CSARGPGRGIDQPQHF